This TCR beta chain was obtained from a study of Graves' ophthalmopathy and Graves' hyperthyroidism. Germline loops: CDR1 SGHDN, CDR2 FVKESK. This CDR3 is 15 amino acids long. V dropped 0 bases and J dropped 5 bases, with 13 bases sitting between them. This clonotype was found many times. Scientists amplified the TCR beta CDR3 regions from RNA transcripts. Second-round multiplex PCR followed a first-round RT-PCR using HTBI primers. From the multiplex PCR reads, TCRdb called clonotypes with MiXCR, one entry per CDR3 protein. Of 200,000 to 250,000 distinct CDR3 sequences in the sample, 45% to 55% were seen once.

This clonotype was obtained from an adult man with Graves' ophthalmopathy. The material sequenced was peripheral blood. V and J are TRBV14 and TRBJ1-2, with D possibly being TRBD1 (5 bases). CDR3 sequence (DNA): TGTGCCAGCAGCCAAGAAGGACGGGGCCCATATGGCTACACCTTC. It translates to CASSQEGRGPYGYTF.